Following are 13 T cell receptor beta chains from one sample sequenced in a study of cytomegalovirus exposure and HLA in healthy donors. Data came from immunoSEQ multiplex PCR; TCRdb stores just in-frame clones and leaves some out. The table has 110,000 or so clones, 88% seen once. Sequences were obtained from PBMCs. The receptors stem from a woman in her late teens or twenties in good health and CMV-seronegative.

This sequence joins TRBV19 and TRBJ1-5; D might be TRBD1 (5 bases). This CDR3 is built from 15 residues. Between the trimmed V and J ends, which lost 7 bases and 6 bases, there was a span of 19 bases. Looked up from germline, CDR1 is LNHDA and CDR2 is SQIVND (reference sequence). CDR3 amino acids: CASTPVAGRGQPQHF. The CDR3 DNA reads as TGTGCCAGTACCCCTGTGGCAGGGAGGGGTCAGCCCCAGCATTTT.

This clone was seen only a few times. The rearrangement uses TRBV2 and TRBJ1-5, with D perhaps matching TRBD1 (6 bases). The CDR3 is 13 amino acids. Germline V CDR1 and CDR2: SNHLY, FYNNEI. V lost 7 bases to trimming and J lost 4 bases, with 11 bases between them. CDR3 region: CASKYRANQPQHF. The CDR3 nucleotides read TGTGCCAGCAAGTACAGGGCTAATCAGCCCCAGCATTTT.

The chain is built from TRBV6-1 and TRBJ1-2, with D maybe TRBD1 (6 bases). V shed 8 bases and J shed 5 bases, with 18 bases lying between them. CDR3 length: 14 amino acids. CDR1 and CDR2 from the germline V gene are MNHNS and SASEGT. In DNA, the CDR3 is TGTGCCAGCGAGACAGGCCGGCGACAATATGGCTACACCTTC. Its protein product is CASETGRRQYGYTF.

The rearrangement joins TRBV27 to TRBJ2-5; 8 bases map to TRBD2. J was trimmed by 3 bases and V by 4 bases; bases with no gene match: 16. This CDR3 has 18 amino acids. Germline-derived CDR1 and CDR2 are MNHEY and SMNVEV (reference sequence). As DNA, the CDR3 is TGTGCCAGCAGTTCCGCTGGTTTCAGGACTAGCTCAAAAGAGACCCAGTACTTC. Translated, it gives CASSSAGFRTSSKETQYF.

The J gene is TRBJ2-7, the V gene TRBV5-4, with D tentatively TRBD1 (6 bases). The CDR3 totals 15 residues. Per germline, CDR1 SGHNT and CDR2 YYREEE (reference sequence). Deletions cut 3 bases from V and 3 bases from J, with 16 bases between. CDR3 sequence reads: CASSSRGKTVYEQYF. In DNA form, the CDR3 reads TGTGCCAGCAGCTCCAGGGGAAAGACCGTCTACGAGCAGTACTTC.

The rearrangement joins TRBV5-1 to TRBJ1-1, with D uncertain. The CDR3 is made up of 14 amino acids. Germline V gives CDR1 SGHRS, CDR2 YFSETQ. Deletions cut 5 bases from V and 4 bases from J, with 15 bases between. The CDR3 DNA reads TGCGCCAGCAGACGAGAGGCGACGGGCACTGAAGCTTTCTTT. Its translation: CASRREATGTEAFF.

The gene calls are TRBV7-9 and TRBJ2-2; TRBD2 might be the D (6 bases). Germline CDR1 and CDR2: SEHNR and FQNEAQ (reference sequence). This CDR3 is 13 amino acids long. V dropped 5 bases and J dropped 8 bases, with 12 bases sitting between them. This CDR3 is CASSPRDSGELFF. The CDR3 DNA reads TGTGCCAGCAGCCCCCGGGACTCAGGGGAGCTGTTTTTT.

J is TRBJ2-2 and V is TRBV7-9; TRBD1 matches 8 bases. Germline lookup yields CDR1 SEHNR and CDR2 FQNEAQ (reference sequence). The V segment lost 4 bases and the J segment 7 bases; nucleotides outside the gene matches: 8. The CDR3 runs to 15 residues. CDR3 loop: CASSSSRTGIGELFF. The CDR3 DNA reads as TGTGCCAGCAGCTCTTCTAGGACAGGGATCGGGGAGCTGTTTTTT.

The CDR3 reads CASSLAVATNYGYTF. CDR3 coding DNA: TGTGCCAGCAGCTTAGCTGTCGCGACTAACTATGGCTACACCTTC. V gene TRBV7-2 combines with J gene TRBJ1-2; D is uncertain. The V gene lost 0 bases and the J gene lost 0 bases, with 8 bases spanning the gap. Looked up from germline, CDR1 is SGHTA and CDR2 is FQGNSA. The CDR3 is 15 amino acids.

This chain uses TRBV19 with TRBJ2-1; 7 bases match TRBD2. CDR1 LNHDA and CDR2 SQIVND come from the germline V gene (reference sequence). The length of the CDR3 is 16 residues. J gave up 4 bases and V 3 bases, and 9 bases lay outside the gene matches. The chain's CDR3 is CASSIIFLAEYNEQFF. The DNA of the CDR3 is TGTGCCAGTAGTATTATATTCCTAGCGGAATACAATGAGCAGTTCTTC.

The chain couples TRBV30 to TRBJ1-5, with D possibly matching TRBD1 (6 bases). Trimming pared 0 bases from V and 5 bases from J, leaving 8 bases between. The CDR3 totals 13 residues. Germline lookup yields CDR1 GTSNPN and CDR2 SVGIG (reference sequence). The CDR3 here is CAWSVQGDQPQHF. DNA for the CDR3: TGTGCCTGGAGTGTACAGGGCGATCAGCCCCAGCATTTT.

In this sample, this clone turned up a few times. The CDR3 here is CASSSLTVPYEQYF. CDR3 coding DNA: TGTGCCAGCAGCTCCCTGACAGTACCCTACGAGCAGTACTTC. J is TRBJ2-7 and V is TRBV11-1; weak D call: TRBD1 (5 bases). Looked up from germline, CDR1 is SGHAT and CDR2 is FQDESV (reference sequence). CDR3 size: 14 residues. Trimming pared 4 bases from V and 2 bases from J, leaving 12 bases between. Full variable domain (outside the CDR3, taken from reference TRBV11-1 and TRBJ2-7): EAEVAQSPRYKITEKSQAVAFWCDPISGHATLYWYRQILGQGPELLVQFQDESVVDDSQLPKDRFSAERLKGVDSTLKIQPAELGDSAMYLCASSSLTVPYEQYFGPGTRLTVT.

V gene TRBV7-3 combines with J gene TRBJ2-3; no reliable D call. V lost 2 bases and J 2 bases, leaving 8 bases between the germline ends. Germline CDR1 SGHTA, CDR2 FQGTGA. This CDR3 has 14 amino acids. DNA for the CDR3: TGTGCCAGCAGCTTATCAGGAATCACAGATACGCAGTATTTT. Protein: CASSLSGITDTQYF.